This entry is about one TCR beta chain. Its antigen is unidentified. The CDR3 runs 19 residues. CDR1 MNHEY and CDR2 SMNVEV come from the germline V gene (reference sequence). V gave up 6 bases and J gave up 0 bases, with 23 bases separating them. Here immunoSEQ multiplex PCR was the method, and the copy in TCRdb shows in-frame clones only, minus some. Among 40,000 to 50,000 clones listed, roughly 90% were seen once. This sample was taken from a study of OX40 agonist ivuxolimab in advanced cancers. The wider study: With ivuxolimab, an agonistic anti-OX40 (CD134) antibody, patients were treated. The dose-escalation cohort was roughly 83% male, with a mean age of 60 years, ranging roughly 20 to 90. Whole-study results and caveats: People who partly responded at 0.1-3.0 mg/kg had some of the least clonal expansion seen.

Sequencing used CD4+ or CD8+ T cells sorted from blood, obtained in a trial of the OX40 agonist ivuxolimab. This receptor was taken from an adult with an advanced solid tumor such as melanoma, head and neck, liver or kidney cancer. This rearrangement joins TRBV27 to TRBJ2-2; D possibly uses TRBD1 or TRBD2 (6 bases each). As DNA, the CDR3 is TGTGCCAGCAGGTCGAACAGGGCTAGCGAACCCGCGAACACCGGGGAGCTGTTTTTT. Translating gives CASRSNRASEPANTGELFF.